The 4 T cell receptor beta chains given below trace back to one sample, sequenced in a study of radiation and T cells in renal cell carcinoma. This table comes from immunoSEQ multiplex PCR, and its TCRdb copy is limited to in-frame clones, with some not included. Of some 100,000 clones listed, approximately 83% are singletons. The time point was: baseline pretreatment blood. Treatment described: 15 Gy SBRT to primary tumor, nephrectomy 4 weeks later. The sample here was blood, taken from a patient whose treatment included radiotherapy and nephrectomy. The origin of the receptors is a man in his fifties or sixties with renal cell carcinoma.

V gene TRBV27 combines with J gene TRBJ2-7; D might be TRBD2 (6 bases). The length of the CDR3 is 14 residues. Germline V gives CDR1 MNHEY, CDR2 SMNVEV (reference sequence). Trimming left V 6 bases short and J 4 bases short, with 16 bases between. For the CDR3, the DNA is TGTGCCAGCAGATATAATGGGGCGGGATACGAGCAGTACTTC. This gives the protein CASRYNGAGYEQYF.

On this clone: Germline and junction disagree at one end, which may indicate a read error. This rearrangement joins TRBV29-1 to TRBJ1-2; 9 bases align to TRBD1. Looked up from germline, CDR1 is SQVTM and CDR2 is ANQGSEA. The CDR3 contains 14 residues. The CDR3 region is CSVEGDREFYGYTF. CDR3 sequence (DNA): TGCAGCGTCGAAGGGGACAGGGAGTTCTATGGCTACACCTTC. Full variable domain (remainder filled in from reference TRBV29-1 and TRBJ1-2): SAVISQKPSRDICQRGTSLTIQCQVDSQVTMMFWYRQQPGQSLTLIATANQGSEATYESGFVIDKFPISRPNLTFSTLTVSNMSPEDSSIYLCSVEGDREFYGYTFGSGTRLTVV.

This clone was observed a handful of times. The CDR3 reads CASSVMTVLAGGHEQYF. The CDR3 nucleotides read TGTGCCAGCAGTGTAATGACAGTTCTAGCGGGAGGACACGAGCAGTACTTC. This chain uses TRBV27 with TRBJ2-7; 11 bases line up with TRBD2. This CDR3 region has 17 residues. V dropped 5 bases and J dropped 5; count of bases not matched to a gene: 14. Germline CDR1 is MNHEY and CDR2 is SMNVEV (reference sequence).

DNA of the CDR3: TGTGCCAGCAGCCTTAACTATGGCTACACCTTC. Amino acids: CASSLNYGYTF. This chain uses TRBV2 with TRBJ1-2, with D unclear. The germline gives CDR1 SNHLY, CDR2 FYNNEI. The CDR3 is made up of 11 amino acids. V lost 6 bases to trimming and J lost 1 base, with 3 bases between them.